Below, 5 T cell receptor beta chains from the same sample are listed, as sequenced in a study of blood T cell repertoires in COVID-19. Repertoires were generated with immunoSEQ multiplex PCR, while TCRdb's copy carries only in-frame clones and drops some. Of around 400,000 clones listed, about 89% are singletons. Sample: peripheral blood. The receptors come from a middle-aged man with acute or convalescent COVID-19.

The CDR3: CASSLERPGQGLFDGQYF. As DNA, the CDR3 is TGCGCCAGCAGCTTGGAGAGGCCTGGACAGGGTCTTTTCGACGGGCAGTACTTC. The chain uses TRBV5-1 and TRBJ2-7; 8 positions match TRBD1. The V segment lost 0 bases and the J segment 9 bases; nucleotides outside the gene matches: 20. The CDR3 spans 18 residues. Germline loops: CDR1 SGHRS, CDR2 YFSETQ.

The chain is built from TRBV6-5 and TRBJ1-3; D is ambiguous. V lost 7 bases to trimming and J lost 0 bases, with 13 bases between them. The CDR3 sequence is 15 residues long. Per germline, CDR1 MNHEY and CDR2 SVGAGI. This CDR3 reads CASTRRPGSGNTIYF. For the CDR3, the DNA is TGTGCCAGCACCCGGCGGCCCGGCTCTGGAAACACCATATATTTT.

V gene TRBV28 combines with J gene TRBJ2-7; the match to TRBD2 covers 7 bases. Trimming removed 5 bases from V and 3 bases from J; junction bases left unmatched: 10. The CDR3 has 15 residues. Germline V gives CDR1 MDHEN, CDR2 SYDVKM. In nucleotides, the CDR3 is TGTGCCAGCAGTACGCTGGGCGGGGGTATCTACGAGCAGTACTTC. Encoded protein: CASSTLGGGIYEQYF.

Written as DNA, the CDR3 is TGCGCCAGCAGCTCTGGGGGGACCGAAAAGACTGAAGCTTTCTTT. It encodes CASSSGGTEKTEAFF. The V and J genes are TRBV5-1 and TRBJ1-1; TRBD1 might be the D (5 bases). CDR1 is SGHRS, CDR2 YFSETQ, per germline. Trimming removed 3 bases from V and 5 bases from J, with 17 bases in between. The CDR3 has 15 residues.

This clone was recorded a few times. The genes are TRBV6-5 and TRBJ2-1, with 10 bases lining up with TRBD2. The CDR3 runs 14 residues. CDR1 and CDR2 from the germline V gene are MNHEY and SVGAGI. Trimming removed 6 bases from V and 9 bases from J; junction bases left unmatched: 8. The DNA of the CDR3 is TGTGCCAGCAGATCTAGCGGGGGTTGGGCTGAGCAGTTCTTC. Its protein is CASRSSGGWAEQFF.